The next 19 T cell receptor beta chains were all read from a single sample in a study of shared clonotypes between healthy human individuals. Clones were sequenced by immunoSEQ multiplex PCR, and TCRdb holds only the in-frame ones, with some missing. Here the sample spans about 2,100,000 clones, 90% to 95% being singletons. Terminally differentiated effector memory CD45RA+ cells were excluded by CCR7 positive selection of CD45RO-negative cells. What was sequenced was naive CD8+ T cells from PBMCs. These receptors all stem from a man aged 18-30 years in good health. Some clones in this sample may be carry-over from other donors' samples.

This clone came up once. The CDR3 protein is CASLEGGSSYEQYF. CDR3 nucleotide sequence: TGTGCCAGCCTAGAGGGCGGGAGCTCCTACGAGCAGTACTTC. The rearrangement links TRBV2 to TRBJ2-7, with 7 bases identical to TRBD2. From germline, CDR1 is SNHLY and CDR2 FYNNEI. With 8 bases clipped from V and 0 bases from J, the junction kept 7 bases outside the gene matches. This CDR3 is built from 14 residues.

This clone appeared once. This sequence joins TRBV6-6 and TRBJ2-2; D is unresolved. Trimming took 7 bases from V and 3 from J, leaving 12 bases between them. CDR1 MNHNY and CDR2 SVGAGI come from the germline V gene (reference sequence). The CDR3 sequence is 14 residues long. CDR3 amino acids: CASNLIGYTGELFF. In nucleotides, the CDR3 is TGTGCCAGCAATTTAATAGGGTACACCGGGGAGCTGTTTTTT.

The chain recombines TRBV11-2 with TRBJ2-5; D is ambiguous. Looked up from germline, CDR1 is SGHAT and CDR2 is FQNNGV. Trimming pared 2 bases from V and 1 base from J, leaving 8 bases between. The CDR3 is 14 residues long. The CDR3 nucleotides are TGTGCCAGCAGCTTACTCAGGAGCCAAGAGACCCAGTACTTC. Translating it yields CASSLLRSQETQYF.

CDR3 DNA: TGCGCCAGCAGCTTAAGGGGCGGGAGGGCCTTGGGGTACGAGCAGTACTTC. Translating it yields CASSLRGGRALGYEQYF. The chain combines TRBV5-1 with TRBJ2-7, with TRBD2 matching 9 bases. The ends lost 2 bases at V and 4 bases at J; junction bases unmatched: 13. Germline V CDR1 and CDR2: SGHRS, YFSETQ. This CDR3 has 17 residues.

CDR3 residues: CASSLGYRGPDEQYF. The DNA of the CDR3 is TGCGCCAGCAGCTTGGGGTACAGGGGGCCCGACGAGCAGTACTTC. J is TRBJ2-7 and V is TRBV5-1; TRBD1 matches 9 bases. This CDR3 contains 15 residues. V lost 0 bases to trimming and J lost 5 bases; unmatched junction nucleotides: 6. From germline, CDR1 is SGHRS and CDR2 YFSETQ.

The chain joins TRBV29-1 to TRBJ2-1; 12 bases agree with TRBD2. Germline V gene data show CDR1 as SQVTM and CDR2 as ANQGSEA. The CDR3 loop spans 14 amino acids. The V gene end was trimmed by 6 bases and the J gene end by 10 bases; junction bases not matched to a gene: 10. The chain's CDR3 is CSVVLAGGRLEQFF. As DNA, the CDR3 is TGCAGCGTGGTCCTAGCGGGAGGGAGGTTGGAGCAGTTCTTC.

This rearrangement joins TRBV6-5 to TRBJ2-7; D call uncertain. CDR3 size: 11 residues. Trimming took 8 bases from V and 5 from J, leaving 10 bases between them. In germline, CDR1 is MNHEY, CDR2 SVGAGI. Written as DNA, the CDR3 is TGTGCCAGCCGTACTACAGACGAGCAGTACTTC. It codes for CASRTTDEQYF.

The chain links TRBV6-6 to TRBJ1-4; D perhaps matches TRBD1 (6 bases). The CDR3 has 16 residues. Trimming left V 5 bases short and J 8 bases short, with 21 bases between. In germline, CDR1 is MNHNY, CDR2 SVGAGI (reference sequence). The CDR3 bases are TGTGCCAGCAGTCCCCAAGGTGAGGGGGAGCACGAAAAACTGTTTTTT. Translated, it gives CASSPQGEGEHEKLFF.

J is TRBJ2-2 and V is TRBV18, with TRBD1 as a possible D gene (5 bases). The V gene's germline CDR1 is KGHSH and CDR2 LQKENI. Trimming took 4 bases from V and 3 from J, leaving 9 bases between them. The CDR3 sequence is 14 residues long. The CDR3 here is CASSLVRDTGELFF. DNA of the CDR3: TGTGCCAGCTCACTTGTCAGGGACACCGGGGAGCTGTTTTTT. Combining the CDR3 with reference TRBV18 and TRBJ2-2 gives the whole variable domain NAGVMQNPRHLVRRRGQEARLRCSPMKGHSHVYWYRQLPEEGLKFMVYLQKENIIDESGMPKERFSAEFPKEGPSILRIQQVVRGDSAAYFCASSLVRDTGELFFGEGSRLTVL.

The chain links TRBV2 to TRBJ1-2, with D uncertain. There are 13 residues in the CDR3. V lost 4 bases to trimming and J lost 1 base, with 7 bases between them. The germline V gene encodes CDR1 SNHLY and CDR2 FYNNEI. The CDR3 region has the DNA TGTGCCAGCAGTGTAATGGGTAACTATGGCTACACCTTC. This sequence encodes CASSVMGNYGYTF.

The CDR3 region has the DNA TGTGCCAGCAGCTTGGGGGCGGCAGGTTACGAGCAGTTCTTC. Translated, it gives CASSLGAAGYEQFF. The rearrangement uses TRBV7-9 and TRBJ2-1; D perhaps matches TRBD1 (6 bases). Germline CDR1 reads SEHNR; CDR2 reads FQNEAQ (reference sequence). The germline V and J ends were trimmed by 3 bases and 10 bases, with 16 bases remaining between them. The CDR3 runs to 14 residues.

The rearrangement joins TRBV11-2 to TRBJ1-2; D remains unclear. This CDR3 is 12 amino acids long. Germline CDR1 SGHAT, CDR2 FQNNGV. Trimming took off 5 bases at V and 4 bases at J, with 8 bases between the two ends. CDR3 protein: CASSQGIYGYTF. The CDR3 DNA reads as TGTGCCAGCAGCCAAGGCATCTATGGCTACACCTTC.

The CDR3 sequence is CASSQPGHLFLNYGYTF. Written as DNA, the CDR3 is TGTGCCAGCTCACAGCCGGGACACCTTTTCCTTAACTATGGCTACACCTTC. The V and J genes are TRBV18 and TRBJ1-2; D possibly corresponds to TRBD1 (6 bases). V was cut by 4 bases and J by 1 base, with 19 bases left in between. Germline CDR1 and CDR2: KGHSH and LQKENI. The CDR3 extends over 17 amino acids.

The gene calls are TRBV7-3 and TRBJ2-5, with TRBD1 identical over 10 bases. CDR1 is SGHTA and CDR2 is FQGTGA in the germline V gene. The CDR3 contains 15 residues. V shed 3 bases and J 7 bases; nucleotides not matched to a gene: 8. CDR3 loop: CASSLTGGVGGTQYF. CDR3 sequence (DNA): TGTGCCAGCAGCTTGACAGGGGGCGTCGGCGGGACCCAGTACTTC.

The chain recombines TRBV5-8 with TRBJ2-1; no clear D gene. Germline CDR1 reads SGHTS; CDR2 reads YDEGEE. The CDR3 sequence is 14 residues long. Trimming pared 0 bases from V and 4 bases from J, leaving 8 bases between. CDR3 loop: CASSLGVGYNEQFF. Written as DNA, the CDR3 is TGTGCCAGCAGCTTGGGGGTGGGGTACAATGAGCAGTTCTTC.

V is TRBV29-1 and J is TRBJ2-7, with a weak D call TRBD2 (6 bases). Per the germline V gene, CDR1 is SQVTM and CDR2 is ANQGSEA. The CDR3 covers 13 residues. Trimming took 4 bases from V and 9 from J, leaving 19 bases between them. The CDR3 loop reads CSVGGMGTASQYF. The CDR3 DNA reads as TGCAGCGTTGGGGGCATGGGGACTGCATCGCAGTACTTC.

The chain uses TRBV10-1 and TRBJ2-7; a weak D match, TRBD1 (5 bases). Germline V lookup: CDR1 WNHNN, CDR2 SYGVQD (reference sequence). The CDR3 covers 14 residues. Trimming took 2 bases from V and 2 from J, leaving 10 bases between them. CDR3 nucleotide sequence: TGCGCCAGCAGTGAGAAGGGGCTGGCCTACGAGCAGTACTTC. Translated, it gives CASSEKGLAYEQYF.

This clone has just a few counts. The same CDR3 also results from other DNA sequences found in this sample. This sequence joins TRBV27 and TRBJ2-2, with D hard to call. Germline V gives CDR1 MNHEY, CDR2 SMNVEV (reference sequence). With 5 bases removed from V and 3 bases from J, the gap between germline ends came to 1 base. The CDR3 totals 11 residues. The CDR3 bases are TGTGCCAGCAGTCACACCGGGGAGCTGTTTTTT. Translation: CASSHTGELFF.

The chain combines TRBV7-9 with TRBJ2-4; no reliable D call. Trimming cost V 1 base and J 6 bases, with 19 bases left between them. The CDR3 consists of 17 residues. CDR1 is SEHNR and CDR2 is FQNEAQ in the germline V gene (reference sequence). The DNA of the CDR3 is TGTGCCAGCAGCTTAGGTGGGATCTCCCTCCACGGAAACATTCAGTACTTC. Translating gives CASSLGGISLHGNIQYF.